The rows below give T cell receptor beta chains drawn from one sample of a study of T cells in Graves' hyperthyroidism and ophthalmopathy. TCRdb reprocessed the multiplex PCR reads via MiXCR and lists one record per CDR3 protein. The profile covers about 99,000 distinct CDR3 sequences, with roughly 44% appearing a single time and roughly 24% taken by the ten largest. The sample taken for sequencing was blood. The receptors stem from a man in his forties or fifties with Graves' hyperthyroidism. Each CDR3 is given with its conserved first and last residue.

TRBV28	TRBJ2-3	CASSTLTGIGTDTQYF
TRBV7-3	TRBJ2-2	CASSLLPGGELFF
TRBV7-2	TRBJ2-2	CASSFSQGGAGELFF
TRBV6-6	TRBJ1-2	CASSQGEGYTF
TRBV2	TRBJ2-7	CASSLQPGSYEQYF
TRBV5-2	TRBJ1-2	CASNGANYGYTF
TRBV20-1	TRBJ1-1	CSARGQGRSEAFF
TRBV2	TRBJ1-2	CASGSAQGYGYTF
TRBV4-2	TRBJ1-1	CASSQDFAGNTEAFF
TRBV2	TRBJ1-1	CASRFQGYTEAFF
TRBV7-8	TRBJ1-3	CASSYATGQSSGNTIYF
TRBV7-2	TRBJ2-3	CASSLGAFTDTQYF
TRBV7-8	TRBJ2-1	CASSLAKVAGLNEQFF
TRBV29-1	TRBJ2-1	CSVEICASSQGPDGQFF
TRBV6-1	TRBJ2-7	CASRVRVGEQYF
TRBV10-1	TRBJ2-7	CASSYGTSGRYEQYF
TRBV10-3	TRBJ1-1	CATIGQGNTEAFF
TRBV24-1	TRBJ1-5	CATSDASNQPQHF
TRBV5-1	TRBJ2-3	CASSLGGQGGTDTQYF
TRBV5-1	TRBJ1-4	CASSDPFEKLFF
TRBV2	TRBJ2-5	CTSSGTSGQETQYF
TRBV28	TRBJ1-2	CASSLKRSYGYTF
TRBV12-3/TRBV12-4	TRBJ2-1	CASSIAGTSNEQFF
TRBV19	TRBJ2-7	CASNQDRDYEQYF
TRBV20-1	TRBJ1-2	CSARDTQPRSYGYTF
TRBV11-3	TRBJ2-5	CASSSPRQETQYF
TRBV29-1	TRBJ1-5	CSVEGQRVGNEHF
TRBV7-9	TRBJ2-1	CASSLAGSHQGNEQFF
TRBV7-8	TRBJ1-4	CASSLVGRKLTPGDEKLFF
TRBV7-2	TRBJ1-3	CASSRTGGFGNTIYF
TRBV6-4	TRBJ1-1	CASSVSPGVYFEAFF
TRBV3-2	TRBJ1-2	CASSQEGACGYTF
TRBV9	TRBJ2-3	CASSVYEGSWSTDTQYF
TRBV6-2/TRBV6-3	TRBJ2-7	CASSSTRQVHF
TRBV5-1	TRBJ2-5	CASSRQGAFQTQYF
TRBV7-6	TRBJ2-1	CASSVMEQRYNEQFF
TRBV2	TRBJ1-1	CASSGRRSYNEAFF
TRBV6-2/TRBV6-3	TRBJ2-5	CASSSNSQETQYF
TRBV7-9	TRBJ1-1	CASSLAAGGASAFF
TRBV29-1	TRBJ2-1	CSVELAGEGYNEQFF
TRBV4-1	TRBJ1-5	CASSQDGTRLEPQHF
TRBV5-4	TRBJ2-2	CASSFYRGNTGELFF
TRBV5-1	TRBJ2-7	CASNSQGGSSYEQYF
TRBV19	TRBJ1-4	CASRRTATNEKLFF
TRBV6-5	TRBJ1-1	CASRAGTPMNTEAFF
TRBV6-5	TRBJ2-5	CASSRTRSRVTQYF
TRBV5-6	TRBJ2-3	CASSSGTGSTDTQYF
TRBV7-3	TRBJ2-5	CASSLGQAQETQYF
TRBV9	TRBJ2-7	CASSPFGGVAYEQYF
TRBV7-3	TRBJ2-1	CASSLLLAGNNEQFF